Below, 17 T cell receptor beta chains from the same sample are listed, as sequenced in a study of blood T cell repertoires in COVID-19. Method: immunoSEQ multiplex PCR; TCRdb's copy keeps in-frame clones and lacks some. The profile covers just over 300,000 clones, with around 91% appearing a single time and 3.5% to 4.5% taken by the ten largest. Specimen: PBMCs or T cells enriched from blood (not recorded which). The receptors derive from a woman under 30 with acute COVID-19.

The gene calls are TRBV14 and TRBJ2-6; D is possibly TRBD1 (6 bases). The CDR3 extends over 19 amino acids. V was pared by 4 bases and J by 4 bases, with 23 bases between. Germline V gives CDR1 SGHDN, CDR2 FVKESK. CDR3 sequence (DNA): TGTGCCAGCAGCCTAGCAGGATCAGGGGCCAAAGAAGGGGCCAACGTCCTGACTTTC. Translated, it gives CASSLAGSGAKEGANVLTF.

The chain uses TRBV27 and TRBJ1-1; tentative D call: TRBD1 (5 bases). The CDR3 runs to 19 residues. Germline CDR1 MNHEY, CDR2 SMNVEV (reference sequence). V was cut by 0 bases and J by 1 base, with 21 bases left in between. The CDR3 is CASSLSAGFEGLPNTEAFF. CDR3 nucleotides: TGTGCCAGCAGTTTATCTGCTGGTTTTGAGGGACTGCCGAACACTGAAGCTTTCTTT.

The CDR3 DNA is TGTGCCAGCAGTGTCCTAGCGGTGAGCACAGATACGCAGTATTTT. It translates to CASSVLAVSTDTQYF. V and J are TRBV27 and TRBJ2-3, with 7 bases that match TRBD2. The CDR3 length is 15 residues. Trimming at V came to 5 bases and at J to 0 bases, leaving 5 bases not matched to a gene. In germline, CDR1 is MNHEY, CDR2 SMNVEV (reference sequence).

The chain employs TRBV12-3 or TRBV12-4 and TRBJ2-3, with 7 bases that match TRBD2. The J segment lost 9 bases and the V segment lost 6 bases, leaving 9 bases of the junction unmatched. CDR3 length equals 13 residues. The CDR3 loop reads CASRGDPGGTQYF. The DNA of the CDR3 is TGTGCCAGCAGGGGGGACCCCGGGGGGACGCAGTATTTT.

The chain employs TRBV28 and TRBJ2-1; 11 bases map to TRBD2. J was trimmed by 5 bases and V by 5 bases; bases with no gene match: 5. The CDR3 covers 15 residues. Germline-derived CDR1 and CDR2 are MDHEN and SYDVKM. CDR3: CASSLGTSGNNEQFF. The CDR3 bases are TGTGCCAGCAGTCTGGGGACTAGCGGAAACAATGAGCAGTTCTTC. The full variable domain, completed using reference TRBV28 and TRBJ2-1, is DVKVTQSSRYLVKRTGEKVFLECVQDMDHENMFWYRQDPGLGLRLIYFSYDVKMKEKGDIPEGYSVSREKKERFSLILESASTNQTSMYLCASSLGTSGNNEQFFGPGTRLTVL.

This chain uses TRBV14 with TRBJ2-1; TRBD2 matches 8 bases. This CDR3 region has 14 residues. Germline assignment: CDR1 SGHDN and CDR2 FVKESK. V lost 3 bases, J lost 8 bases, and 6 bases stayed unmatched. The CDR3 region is CASSQGGRFYEQFF. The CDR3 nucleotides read TGTGCCAGCAGCCAGGGCGGGAGGTTCTATGAGCAGTTCTTC.

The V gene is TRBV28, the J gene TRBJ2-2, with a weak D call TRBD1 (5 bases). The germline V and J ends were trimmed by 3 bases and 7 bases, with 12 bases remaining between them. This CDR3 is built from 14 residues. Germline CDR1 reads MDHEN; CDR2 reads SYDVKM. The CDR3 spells CASSFIEGVGELFF. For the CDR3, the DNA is TGTGCCAGCAGTTTTATCGAAGGGGTCGGGGAGCTGTTTTTT. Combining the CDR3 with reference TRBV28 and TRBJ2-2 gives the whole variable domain DVKVTQSSRYLVKRTGEKVFLECVQDMDHENMFWYRQDPGLGLRLIYFSYDVKMKEKGDIPEGYSVSREKKERFSLILESASTNQTSMYLCASSFIEGVGELFFGEGSRLTVL.

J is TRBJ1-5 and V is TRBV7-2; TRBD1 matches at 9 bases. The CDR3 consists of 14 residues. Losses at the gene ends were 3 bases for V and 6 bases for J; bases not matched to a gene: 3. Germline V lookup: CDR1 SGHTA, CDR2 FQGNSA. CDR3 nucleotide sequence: TGTGCCAGCAGCTTGGACAGGGGAGGTCAGCCCCAGCATTTT. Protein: CASSLDRGGQPQHF.

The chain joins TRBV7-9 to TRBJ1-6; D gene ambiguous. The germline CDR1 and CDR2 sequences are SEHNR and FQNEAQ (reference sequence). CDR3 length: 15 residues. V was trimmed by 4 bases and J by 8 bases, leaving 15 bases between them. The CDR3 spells CASSSTTLPYSPLHF. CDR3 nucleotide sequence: TGTGCCAGCAGCTCGACTACTTTACCCTATTCACCCCTCCACTTT. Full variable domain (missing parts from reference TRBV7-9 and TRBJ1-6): DTGVSQNPRHKITKRGQNVTFRCDPISEHNRLYWYRQTLGQGPEFLTYFQNEAQLEKSRLLSDRFSAERPKGSFSTLEIQRTEQGDSAMYLCASSSTTLPYSPLHFGNGTRLTVT.

The CDR3 coding sequence is TGTGCTAGTGGTACCCGGGGGGGAACCTATGGCTACACCTTC. It yields the protein CASGTRGGTYGYTF. The V call is TRBV12-5, the J call TRBJ1-2; perhaps TRBD1 as D (5 bases). Germline lookup yields CDR1 LGHNT and CDR2 FRNRAP. The CDR3 runs 14 residues. Trimming shortened V by 5 bases and J by 4 bases, and 14 bases separated the two germline ends.

Written as DNA, the CDR3 is TGTGCCAGCAGTGAGTGGGGGCTCTCTGGAAACACCATATATTTT. It codes for CASSEWGLSGNTIYF. This chain joins TRBV2 and TRBJ1-3, with a weak D call TRBD1 (6 bases). V was trimmed by 3 bases and J by 0 bases, leaving 9 bases between them. The CDR3 covers 15 residues. Germline loops: CDR1 SNHLY, CDR2 FYNNEI.

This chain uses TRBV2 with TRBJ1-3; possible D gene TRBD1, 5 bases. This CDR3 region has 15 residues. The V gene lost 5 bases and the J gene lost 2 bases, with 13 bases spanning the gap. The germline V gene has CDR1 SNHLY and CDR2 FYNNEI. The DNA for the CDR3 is TGTGCCAGCAGTTCTGGGGGGGGACCTGGAAACACCATATATTTT. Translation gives CASSSGGGPGNTIYF.

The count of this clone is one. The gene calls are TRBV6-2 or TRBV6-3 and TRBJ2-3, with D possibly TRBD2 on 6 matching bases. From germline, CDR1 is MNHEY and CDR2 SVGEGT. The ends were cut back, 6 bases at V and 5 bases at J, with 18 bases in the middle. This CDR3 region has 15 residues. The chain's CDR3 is CASSPYGGREDTQYF. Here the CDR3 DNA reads TGTGCCAGCAGCCCGTACGGGGGTAGAGAAGATACGCAGTATTTT.

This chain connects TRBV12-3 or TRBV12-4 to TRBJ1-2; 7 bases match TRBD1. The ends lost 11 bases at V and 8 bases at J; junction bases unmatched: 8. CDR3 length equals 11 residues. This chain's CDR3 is CALLTGPGYTF. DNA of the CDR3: TGTGCCCTCTTGACAGGGCCCGGCTACACCTTC.

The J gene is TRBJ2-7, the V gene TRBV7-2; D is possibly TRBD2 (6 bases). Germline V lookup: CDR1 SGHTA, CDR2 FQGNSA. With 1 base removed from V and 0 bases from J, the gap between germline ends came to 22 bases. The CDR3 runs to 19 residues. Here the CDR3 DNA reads TGTGCCAGCAGCTTAGTAGCAGGAAGTTCTGGGACTGGCTCCTACGAGCAGTACTTC. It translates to CASSLVAGSSGTGSYEQYF.

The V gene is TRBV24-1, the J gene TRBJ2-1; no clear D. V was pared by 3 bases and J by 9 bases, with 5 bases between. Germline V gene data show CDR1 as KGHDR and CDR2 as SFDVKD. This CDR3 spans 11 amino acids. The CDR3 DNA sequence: TGTGCCACCAGTGATATCGGTGAGCAGTTCTTC. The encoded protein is CATSDIGEQFF.

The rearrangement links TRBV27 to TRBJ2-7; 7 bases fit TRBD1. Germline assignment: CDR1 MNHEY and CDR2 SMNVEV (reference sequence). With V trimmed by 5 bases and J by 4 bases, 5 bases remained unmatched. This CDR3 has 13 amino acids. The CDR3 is CASSIRDSYEQYF. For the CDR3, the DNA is TGTGCCAGCAGTATAAGGGACAGTTACGAGCAGTACTTC.